Listed below are T cell receptor beta chains from one sample, sequenced in a study of cytomegalovirus exposure and HLA in healthy donors. Method: immunoSEQ multiplex PCR; TCRdb's copy keeps in-frame clones and lacks some. The sample yields approximately 100,000 clones, just over 70% seen once. The sequencing sample was made of PBMCs. These receptors originate from a boy between 10 and 17 years old in good health and CMV-seronegative. Each CDR3 is given with its conserved first and last residue. Fields, in order: CDR3 DNA, CDR3 protein, D gene, J gene, V gene, clone size. A D gene is named only where the DNA matches it firmly. Clone size is given for some rows only: seen once, a few or many times, or a class if the clone is expanded.

DNA: TGCAGCCTTGCTACCGGGACAGGGGGCGTTGTGCAGTACTTC
CDR3: CSLATGTGGVVQYF
D: TRBD1
J: TRBJ2-7
V: TRBV29-1
size: NA

DNA: TGTGCCAGCAGCTTGACAGGGGATCATAATTCACCCCTCCACTTT
CDR3: CASSLTGDHNSPLHF
D: TRBD1
J: TRBJ1-6
V: TRBV5-6
size: NA

DNA: TGTGCCAGCAGCTCCCGGACAGGGGGCTATTACGGCACTGAAGCTTTCTTT
CDR3: CASSSRTGGYYGTEAFF
D: TRBD1
J: TRBJ1-1
V: TRBV7-2
size: NA

DNA: TGCGCCAGCAGCTCAGGGGCCTCTGGAAACACCATATATTTT
CDR3: CASSSGASGNTIYF
D: NA
J: TRBJ1-3
V: TRBV5-1
size: NA

DNA: TGTGCCAGCAGCCGACAGGTAGCGGGGGGGCTGAATGAGCAGTTCTTC
CDR3: CASSRQVAGGLNEQFF
D: TRBD2
J: TRBJ2-1
V: TRBV7-2
size: NA

DNA: TGTGCCAGCAGGGAGACAGGGGGCTGGCTTTACGAGCAGTACTTC
CDR3: CASRETGGWLYEQYF
D: TRBD1
J: TRBJ2-7
V: TRBV28
size: NA

DNA: TGTGCCAGCAGTGAATCCGGACTAGCGGGGCACAATGAGCAGTTCTTC
CDR3: CASSESGLAGHNEQFF
D: TRBD2
J: TRBJ2-1
V: TRBV6-4
size: NA

DNA: TGTGCCAGCAGAAGGACAGGGGACACTGAAGCTTTCTTT
CDR3: CASRRTGDTEAFF
D: TRBD1
J: TRBJ1-1
V: TRBV2
size: once

DNA: TGTGCCAGCAGACGGGACTCACGGACCTACGAGCAGTACTTC
CDR3: CASRRDSRTYEQYF
D: NA
J: TRBJ2-7
V: TRBV6-6
size: once

DNA: TGCGCCAGCAGAACCGGGACAGGGGGCTATGGCTACACCTTC
CDR3: CASRTGTGGYGYTF
D: TRBD1
J: TRBJ1-2
V: TRBV5-1
size: NA

DNA: TGTGCCAGCAGCTCGTACAGGGGGGAGGATACGCAGTATTTT
CDR3: CASSSYRGEDTQYF
D: TRBD1
J: TRBJ2-3
V: TRBV7-9
size: NA